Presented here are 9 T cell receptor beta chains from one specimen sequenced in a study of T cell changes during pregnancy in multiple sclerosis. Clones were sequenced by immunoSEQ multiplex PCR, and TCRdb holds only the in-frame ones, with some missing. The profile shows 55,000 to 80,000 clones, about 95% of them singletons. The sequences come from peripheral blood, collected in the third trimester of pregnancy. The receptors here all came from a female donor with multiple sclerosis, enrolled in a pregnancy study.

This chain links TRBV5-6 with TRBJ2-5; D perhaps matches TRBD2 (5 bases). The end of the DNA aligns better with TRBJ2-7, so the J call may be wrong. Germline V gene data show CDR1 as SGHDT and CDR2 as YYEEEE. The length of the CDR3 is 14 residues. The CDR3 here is CASSFTGRTYEQYF. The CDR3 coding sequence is TGTGCCAGCAGCTTTACGGGCAGGACTTACGAGCAGTACTTC.

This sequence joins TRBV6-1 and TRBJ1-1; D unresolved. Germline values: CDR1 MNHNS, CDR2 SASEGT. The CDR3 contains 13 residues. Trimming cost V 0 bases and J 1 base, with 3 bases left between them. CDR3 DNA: TGTGCCAGCAGTGAAGCGAGGAACACTGAAGCTTTCTTT. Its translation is CASSEARNTEAFF.

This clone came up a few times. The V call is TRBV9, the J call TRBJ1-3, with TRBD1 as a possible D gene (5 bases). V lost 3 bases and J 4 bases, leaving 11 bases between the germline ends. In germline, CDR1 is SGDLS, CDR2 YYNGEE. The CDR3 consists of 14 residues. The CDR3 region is CASSAREGGNTIYF. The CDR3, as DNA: TGTGCCAGCAGCGCCAGGGAAGGGGGAAACACCATATATTTT. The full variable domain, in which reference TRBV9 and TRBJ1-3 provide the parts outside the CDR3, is DSGVTQTPKHLITATGQRVTLRCSPRSGDLSVYWYQQSLDQGLQFLIQYYNGEERAKGNILERFSAQQFPDLHSELNLSSLELGDSALYFCASSAREGGNTIYFGEGSWLTVV.

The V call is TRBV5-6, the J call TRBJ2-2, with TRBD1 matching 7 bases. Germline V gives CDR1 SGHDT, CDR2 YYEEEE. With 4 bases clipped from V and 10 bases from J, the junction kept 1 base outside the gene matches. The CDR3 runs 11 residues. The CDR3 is CASSGQAELFF. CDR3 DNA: TGTGCCAGCAGCGGACAGGCGGAGCTGTTTTTT.

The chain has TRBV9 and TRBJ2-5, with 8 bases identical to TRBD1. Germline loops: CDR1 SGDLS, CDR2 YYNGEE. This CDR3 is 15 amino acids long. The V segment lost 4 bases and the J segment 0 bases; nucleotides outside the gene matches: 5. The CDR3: CASSLDRGYQETQYF. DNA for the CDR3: TGTGCCAGCAGCCTCGACAGGGGTTACCAAGAGACCCAGTACTTC.

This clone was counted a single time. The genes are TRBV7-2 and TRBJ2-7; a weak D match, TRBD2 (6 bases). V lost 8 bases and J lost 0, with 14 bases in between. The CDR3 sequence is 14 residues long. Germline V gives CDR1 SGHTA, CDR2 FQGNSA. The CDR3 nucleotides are TGTGCCAGCGGAAGTCTAGCGTACTCCTACGAGCAGTACTTC. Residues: CASGSLAYSYEQYF.

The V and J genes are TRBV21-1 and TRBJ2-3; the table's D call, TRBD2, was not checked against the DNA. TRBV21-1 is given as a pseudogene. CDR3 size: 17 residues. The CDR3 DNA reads TGTGCCAGCAGCCCGCAGACTAGCGGGGGAGAAACAGATACGCAGTATTTT. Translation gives CASSPQTSGGETDTQYF.

The CDR3 loop reads CASRPGTGDLGQYF. CDR3 DNA: TGTGCCAGCAGACCCGGGACAGGTGATTTGGGGCAGTACTTC. This chain joins TRBV5-6 and TRBJ2-7; 8 bases fit TRBD1. Germline V gives CDR1 SGHDT, CDR2 YYEEEE. The CDR3 totals 14 residues. Trimming removed 5 bases from V and 9 bases from J; junction bases left unmatched: 13.

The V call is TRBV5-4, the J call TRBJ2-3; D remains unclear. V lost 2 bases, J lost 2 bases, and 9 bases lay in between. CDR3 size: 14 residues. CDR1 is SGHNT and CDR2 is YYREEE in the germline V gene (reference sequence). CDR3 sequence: CASSFQAPTDTQYF. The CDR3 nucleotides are TGTGCCAGCAGCTTTCAGGCCCCCACAGATACGCAGTATTTT.